This T cell receptor beta chain was found in a study of blood T cell repertoires in COVID-19. The overall study: PBMCs, B-cell-depleted T cells, or T cells were the source of the cDNA or gDNA that made up the material.

Data came from immunoSEQ multiplex PCR; TCRdb stores just in-frame clones and leaves some out. Here the sample spans tens of thousands of clones, 70% to 90% being singletons. The V and J ends lost 1 base and 11 bases, in that order; junction bases with no gene match: 18. The CDR3 extends over 18 amino acids. Germline values: CDR1 MNHEY, CDR2 SMNVEV (reference sequence). Sequenced: peripheral blood. The chain recombines TRBV27 with TRBJ1-1; 11 nucleotides match TRBD1. This TCR came from a man aged 55 to 70 with COVID-19, enrolled during active disease. The CDR3 sequence: CASSLFGTGGRGGTVAFF. CDR3 DNA sequence: TGTGCCAGCAGTTTATTTGGGACAGGGGGTCGGGGGGGGACCGTCGCTTTCTTT.